A selection of T cell receptor beta chains follows, all from one sample in a study of blood T cells in healthy people across ages. Using its own MiXCR run on the 5' RACE reads, TCRdb lists one record per CDR3 protein. Of some 1.8 million distinct CDR3 sequences in the sample, roughly two fifths were seen once. The sample consisted of blood. The source of these receptors is a human donor in good health. CDR3s include the opening cysteine and the closing phenylalanine or tryptophan. A D gene is named only where the DNA matches it firmly. Not all rows give a size; the values are once, few, many and, for expanded clones, a class.

d_gene: TRBD1; j_gene: TRBJ1-2; abundance: few; v_gene: TRBV10-2; CDR3nt: TGCGCCAGCAGTGAGCCGGGACAGCATAACTATGGCTACACCTTC; CDR3aa: CASSEPGQHNYGYTF
d_gene: TRBD1; j_gene: TRBJ1-2; abundance: .; v_gene: TRBV29-1; CDR3nt: TGCAGCGTTTGGGACAGGCCCTATGGCTACACCTTC; CDR3aa: CSVWDRPYGYTF
d_gene: .; j_gene: TRBJ2-7; abundance: once; v_gene: TRBV2; CDR3nt: TGTGCCAGCGGTTTGGGATGGACTTTCCGAATCCCCGAGCAGTACTTC; CDR3aa: CASGLGWTFRIPEQYF
d_gene: TRBD2; j_gene: TRBJ2-3; abundance: .; v_gene: TRBV10-3; CDR3nt: TGTGCCACTGAGCGGGGCGGGGATACGCAGTATTTT; CDR3aa: CATERGGDTQYF
d_gene: .; j_gene: TRBJ1-1; abundance: few; v_gene: TRBV29-1; CDR3nt: TGCAGCGTTAAAGGACTTCGGTTGAACACTGAAGCTTTCTTT; CDR3aa: CSVKGLRLNTEAFF
d_gene: .; j_gene: TRBJ2-2; abundance: few; v_gene: TRBV4-1; CDR3nt: TGCGCCAGCAGCCCCTGGGTGTTTGGGAGGACAGCACGACTTACCGGGGAGCTGTTTTTT; CDR3aa: CASSPWVFGRTARLTGELFF
d_gene: TRBD1; j_gene: TRBJ1-2; abundance: .; v_gene: TRBV9; CDR3nt: TGTGCCAGCAGCGTAGCCCCAGGGGGGGCTGGCTACACCTTC; CDR3aa: CASSVAPGGAGYTF
d_gene: TRBD2; j_gene: TRBJ2-7; abundance: .; v_gene: TRBV4-2; CDR3nt: TGTGCCAGCAGCCAAGAACAAGCGGGGGGGCCCTACGAGCAGTACTTC; CDR3aa: CASSQEQAGGPYEQYF
d_gene: .; j_gene: TRBJ1-2; abundance: .; v_gene: TRBV10-3; CDR3nt: TGTGCCATCAGTGCGGTTTTATTCTATGGCTACACCTTC; CDR3aa: CAISAVLFYGYTF
d_gene: TRBD2; j_gene: TRBJ2-7; abundance: many; v_gene: TRBV29-1; CDR3nt: TGCAGCGTGAGCGGGGGCGCAACCTACGAGCAGTACTTC; CDR3aa: CSVSGGATYEQYF
d_gene: .; j_gene: TRBJ2-1; abundance: .; v_gene: TRBV7-9; CDR3nt: TGTGCCAGCAGCTTGGCAGGGGGGATTTTAATTGTCAATGAGCAGTTCTTC; CDR3aa: CASSLAGGILIVNEQFF
d_gene: .; j_gene: TRBJ2-7; abundance: .; v_gene: TRBV27; CDR3nt: TGTGCCAGCAGTTATTCCACGGGACACTTTACCTACGAGCAGTACTTC; CDR3aa: CASSYSTGHFTYEQYF
d_gene: .; j_gene: TRBJ1-2; abundance: .; v_gene: TRBV5-1; CDR3nt: TGCGCCAGCACCTTCCTAGGGACGGGGAATTATGGCTACACCTTC; CDR3aa: CASTFLGTGNYGYTF
d_gene: TRBD2; j_gene: TRBJ2-7; abundance: once; v_gene: TRBV20-1; CDR3nt: TGCAGTGCTAGAGATAGGCAGCGGGGGCCCCCCTCCTACGAGCAGTACTTC; CDR3aa: CSARDRQRGPPSYEQYF
d_gene: TRBD2; j_gene: TRBJ2-1; abundance: .; v_gene: TRBV5-1; CDR3nt: TGCGCCAGCAGCTTGGTTAGCGGGGTACTAGATGAGCAGTTCTTC; CDR3aa: CASSLVSGVLDEQFF
d_gene: .; j_gene: TRBJ2-2; abundance: .; v_gene: TRBV9; CDR3nt: TGTGCCAGCAGCGTAGGTTCCCCGGAGCTGTTTTTT; CDR3aa: CASSVGSPELFF
d_gene: .; j_gene: TRBJ1-2; abundance: few; v_gene: TRBV11-2; CDR3nt: TGTGCCAGCAGCTTCTTAAGCGACTACACCTTC; CDR3aa: CASSFLSDYTF
d_gene: .; j_gene: TRBJ2-1; abundance: few; v_gene: TRBV11-2; CDR3nt: TGTGTCAGCAGCGCGGGTACCAGGGGGTTCTTC; CDR3aa: CVSSAGTRGFF
d_gene: TRBD2; j_gene: TRBJ2-7; abundance: few; v_gene: TRBV4-1; CDR3nt: TGCGCCAGCAGCCAACTAGCGGGGAAACTATACGAGCAGTACTTC; CDR3aa: CASSQLAGKLYEQYF
d_gene: .; j_gene: TRBJ1-5; abundance: .; v_gene: TRBV4-2; CDR3nt: TGTGCCAGCAGCCATGGTGCGCAGGGCGACCAGCCCCAGCATTTT; CDR3aa: CASSHGAQGDQPQHF
d_gene: TRBD1; j_gene: TRBJ2-5; abundance: .; v_gene: TRBV5-4; CDR3nt: TGTGCCAGCAGCTTGGGAGGACAGGGACGAGGGGAGACCCAGTACTTC; CDR3aa: CASSLGGQGRGETQYF
d_gene: .; j_gene: TRBJ2-1; abundance: many; v_gene: TRBV5-1; CDR3nt: TGTGCCAGCAGCTTGGAGGGCGGTGAGCAGTTCTTC; CDR3aa: CASSLEGGEQFF
d_gene: .; j_gene: TRBJ2-5; abundance: .; v_gene: TRBV5-1; CDR3nt: TGCGCCAGCAGCTTGGGTACAGCTCCTCAAGAGACCCAGTACTTC; CDR3aa: CASSLGTAPQETQYF
d_gene: .; j_gene: TRBJ1-2; abundance: .; v_gene: TRBV6-5; CDR3nt: TGTGCCAGCAGCCAGGGATCACGGAGGGGCTACACCTTC; CDR3aa: CASSQGSRRGYTF
d_gene: .; j_gene: TRBJ2-5; abundance: few; v_gene: TRBV7-9; CDR3nt: TGTGCCAGCAGCCCTGACAGGTCTTTCCAAGAGACCCAGTACTTC; CDR3aa: CASSPDRSFQETQYF
d_gene: .; j_gene: TRBJ1-2; abundance: .; v_gene: TRBV11-3; CDR3nt: TGTGCCAGCAGCTTAGGACAGGAGGTCCAGTATGGCTACACCTTC; CDR3aa: CASSLGQEVQYGYTF
d_gene: .; j_gene: TRBJ1-1; abundance: once; v_gene: TRBV11-2; CDR3nt: TGTGCCAGCAGCTTACTTAGGGGGACCCGCTTGAACACTGAAGCTTTCTTT; CDR3aa: CASSLLRGTRLNTEAFF
d_gene: .; j_gene: TRBJ1-2; abundance: .; v_gene: TRBV29-1; CDR3nt: TGCAGCGTTGGCCCGAACTATGGCTACACCTTC; CDR3aa: CSVGPNYGYTF
d_gene: TRBD2; j_gene: TRBJ2-7; abundance: .; v_gene: TRBV5-6; CDR3nt: TGTGCCAACAGCTTGGGACTAGCGGGGGGATTGGAGCAGTACTTC; CDR3aa: CANSLGLAGGLEQYF
d_gene: .; j_gene: TRBJ2-7; abundance: .; v_gene: TRBV5-1; CDR3nt: TGCGCCAGCAGCCCCCTGGGTTGCGAGCAGTACTTC; CDR3aa: CASSPLGCEQYF
d_gene: .; j_gene: TRBJ2-7; abundance: few; v_gene: TRBV20-1; CDR3nt: TGCAGTGCTAGAGTTAGGTCAGCCTCCTACGAGCAGTACTTC; CDR3aa: CSARVRSASYEQYF
d_gene: TRBD2; j_gene: TRBJ2-7; abundance: .; v_gene: TRBV15; CDR3nt: TGTGCCACCTGCAGAGACGTTCCGAGGCCCAGGAGCGGGGGGACTATAGCCTACGAGCAGTACTTC; CDR3aa: CATCRDVPRPRSGGTIAYEQYF
d_gene: .; j_gene: TRBJ1-3; abundance: .; v_gene: TRBV27; CDR3nt: TGTGCCAGCAGGACAGGAGGCCCCTCTGGAAACACCATATATTTT; CDR3aa: CASRTGGPSGNTIYF
d_gene: .; j_gene: TRBJ2-3; abundance: few; v_gene: TRBV7-8; CDR3nt: TGTGCCAGCAGCTTAGCGTCGGGGCGCACAGATACGCAGTATTTT; CDR3aa: CASSLASGRTDTQYF
d_gene: .; j_gene: TRBJ1-2; abundance: .; v_gene: TRBV20-1; CDR3nt: TGCAGTGCTAAGTGGGGCATTCGGGATGGCTACACCTTC; CDR3aa: CSAKWGIRDGYTF
d_gene: .; j_gene: TRBJ2-5; abundance: .; v_gene: TRBV28; CDR3nt: TGTGCCAGCAGCCTCCTGCACGAGACCCAGTACTTC; CDR3aa: CASSLLHETQYF
d_gene: .; j_gene: TRBJ2-7; abundance: .; v_gene: TRBV13; CDR3nt: TGTGCCAGCAGCTCGACCGGAGCGGTCCGCTCCTACGAGCAGTACTTC; CDR3aa: CASSSTGAVRSYEQYF
d_gene: TRBD1; j_gene: TRBJ2-1; abundance: few; v_gene: TRBV18; CDR3nt: TGTGCCAGCTCACCAGTGGGACAGGGGGCGCTAAATGAGCAGTTCTTC; CDR3aa: CASSPVGQGALNEQFF
d_gene: .; j_gene: TRBJ2-3; abundance: .; v_gene: TRBV7-2; CDR3nt: TGTGCCAGCAGCTCCTTCAGCGATAGCGGCACAGATACGCAGTATTTT; CDR3aa: CASSSFSDSGTDTQYF
d_gene: TRBD1; j_gene: TRBJ1-2; abundance: .; v_gene: TRBV3-1; CDR3nt: TGTGCCAGCAGCCTACGGGGACAGGCTGGCACCTTC; CDR3aa: CASSLRGQAGTF
d_gene: .; j_gene: TRBJ2-5; abundance: .; v_gene: TRBV2; CDR3nt: TGTGCCAGCAGTGATGTGGCAGAACAAGAGACCCAGTACTTC; CDR3aa: CASSDVAEQETQYF
d_gene: .; j_gene: TRBJ2-1; abundance: few; v_gene: TRBV2; CDR3nt: TGTGCCACCCGCTCCCGTCAGGGTGATGAGCAGTTCTTC; CDR3aa: CATRSRQGDEQFF
d_gene: .; j_gene: TRBJ1-2; abundance: few; v_gene: TRBV28; CDR3nt: TGTGCCAGCAGTTCACCTGGTTTGGGCAGGGAACGGGGCTATGGCTACACCTTC; CDR3aa: CASSSPGLGRERGYGYTF
d_gene: .; j_gene: TRBJ1-1; abundance: .; v_gene: TRBV10-3; CDR3nt: TGTGCCATCAGTGAGTCTACAGGCGGGGACACTGAAGCTTTCTTT; CDR3aa: CAISESTGGDTEAFF
d_gene: .; j_gene: TRBJ2-1; abundance: .; v_gene: TRBV24-1; CDR3nt: TGTGCCACCAGTGAGGGGGGCCCCTCCTCCTACAATGAGCAGTTCTTC; CDR3aa: CATSEGGPSSYNEQFF
d_gene: .; j_gene: TRBJ2-5; abundance: .; v_gene: TRBV20-1; CDR3nt: TGCAGTGCTAGAGTCGGATCAAGGGACGAGACCCAGTACTTC; CDR3aa: CSARVGSRDETQYF
d_gene: .; j_gene: TRBJ2-6; abundance: many; v_gene: TRBV4-2; CDR3nt: TGTGCCAGCAGCCAAGATGCCACCGTGGGGGGGGCCTACTCTGGGGCCAACGTCCTGACTTTC; CDR3aa: CASSQDATVGGAYSGANVLTF
d_gene: .; j_gene: TRBJ2-3; abundance: few; v_gene: TRBV20-1; CDR3nt: TGCAGTGCTCGGACTTCCCGAACTTCCACAGATACGCAGTATTTT; CDR3aa: CSARTSRTSTDTQYF
d_gene: TRBD2; j_gene: TRBJ2-5; abundance: .; v_gene: TRBV27; CDR3nt: TGTGCCAGCAGTCGCCTAGCGGGGGGCGCGGAGACCCAGTACTTC; CDR3aa: CASSRLAGGAETQYF
d_gene: TRBD1; j_gene: TRBJ1-1; abundance: .; v_gene: TRBV5-1; CDR3nt: TGCGCCAGCAGCTCCAGGGGGGAGGATAACACTGAAGCTTTCTTT; CDR3aa: CASSSRGEDNTEAFF
d_gene: TRBD1; j_gene: TRBJ2-7; abundance: few; v_gene: TRBV7-9; CDR3nt: TGTGCCAGCAGCTTAAAGGGACAGGCCTACGAGCAGTACTTC; CDR3aa: CASSLKGQAYEQYF
d_gene: .; j_gene: TRBJ1-1; abundance: few; v_gene: TRBV29-1; CDR3nt: TGCAGCGTTGGGGGGGGAGACATGAACACTGAAGCTTTCTTT; CDR3aa: CSVGGGDMNTEAFF
d_gene: .; j_gene: TRBJ2-3; abundance: .; v_gene: TRBV5-8; CDR3nt: TGTGCCAGCAGCTTAGCGACTGGCCTTGGGGGTACGCAGTATTTT; CDR3aa: CASSLATGLGGTQYF
d_gene: .; j_gene: TRBJ1-1; abundance: .; v_gene: TRBV20-1; CDR3nt: TGCAGTGCTAGGGCCGACTGGGACACTGAAGCTTTCTTT; CDR3aa: CSARADWDTEAFF